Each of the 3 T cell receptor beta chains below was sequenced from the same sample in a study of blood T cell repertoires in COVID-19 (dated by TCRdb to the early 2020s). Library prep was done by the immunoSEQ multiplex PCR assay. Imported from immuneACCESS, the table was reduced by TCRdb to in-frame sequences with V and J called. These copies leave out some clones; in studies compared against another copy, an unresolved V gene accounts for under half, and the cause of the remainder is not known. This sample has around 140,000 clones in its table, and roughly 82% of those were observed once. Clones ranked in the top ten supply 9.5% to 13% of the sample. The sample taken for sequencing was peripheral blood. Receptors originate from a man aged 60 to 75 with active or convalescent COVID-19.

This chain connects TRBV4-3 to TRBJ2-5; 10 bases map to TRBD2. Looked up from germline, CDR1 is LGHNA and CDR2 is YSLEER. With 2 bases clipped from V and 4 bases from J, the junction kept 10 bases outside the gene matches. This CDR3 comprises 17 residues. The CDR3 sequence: CASSQRSGRAGGETQYF. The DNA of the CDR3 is TGCGCCAGCAGCCAAAGGAGCGGGAGGGCCGGGGGAGAGACCCAGTACTTC.

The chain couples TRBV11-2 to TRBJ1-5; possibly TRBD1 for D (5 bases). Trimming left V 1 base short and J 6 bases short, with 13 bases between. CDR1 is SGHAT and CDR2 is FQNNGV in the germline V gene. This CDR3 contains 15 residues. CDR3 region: CASSLGLGGRQPQHF. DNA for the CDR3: TGTGCCAGCAGCTTAGGCCTCGGGGGTCGTCAGCCCCAGCATTTT.

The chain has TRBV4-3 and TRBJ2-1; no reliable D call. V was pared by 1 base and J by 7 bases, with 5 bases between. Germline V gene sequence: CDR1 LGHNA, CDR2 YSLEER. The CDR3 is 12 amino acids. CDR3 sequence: CASSQARNEQFF. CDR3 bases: TGCGCCAGCAGCCAAGCTCGGAATGAGCAGTTCTTC.